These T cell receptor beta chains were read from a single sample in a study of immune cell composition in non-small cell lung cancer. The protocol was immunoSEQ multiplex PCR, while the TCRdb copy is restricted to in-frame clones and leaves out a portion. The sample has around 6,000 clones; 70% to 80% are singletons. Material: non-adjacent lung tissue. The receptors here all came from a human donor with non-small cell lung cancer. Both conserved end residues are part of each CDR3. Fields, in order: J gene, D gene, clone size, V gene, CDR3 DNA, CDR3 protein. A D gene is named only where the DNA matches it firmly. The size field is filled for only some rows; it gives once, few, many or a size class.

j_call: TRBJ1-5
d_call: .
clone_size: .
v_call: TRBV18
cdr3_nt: TGTGCCAGCTCTCTTCGCGCTATGACAGGCTATAGCAATCAGCCCCAGCATTTT
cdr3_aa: CASSLRAMTGYSNQPQHF

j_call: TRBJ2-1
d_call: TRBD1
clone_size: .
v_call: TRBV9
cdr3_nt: TGTGCCAGCAGCCCCCGACAGGGGTCTTACAATGAGCAGTTCTTC
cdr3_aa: CASSPRQGSYNEQFF

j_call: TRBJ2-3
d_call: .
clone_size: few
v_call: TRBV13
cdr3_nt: TGTGCCAGCAGGCCCAGAAAAAAAAACACAGATACGCAGTATTTT
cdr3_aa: CASRPRKKNTDTQYF

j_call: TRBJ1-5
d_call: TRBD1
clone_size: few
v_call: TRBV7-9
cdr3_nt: TGTGCCAGCAGCTTAGGTGCCGGGACAGCAACTATTCAGCCCCAGCATTTT
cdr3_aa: CASSLGAGTATIQPQHF

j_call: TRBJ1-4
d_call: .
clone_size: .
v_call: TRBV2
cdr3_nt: TGTGCCAGCAGTGGACAGGCTGCAACTAATGAAAAACTGTTTTTT
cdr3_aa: CASSGQAATNEKLFF

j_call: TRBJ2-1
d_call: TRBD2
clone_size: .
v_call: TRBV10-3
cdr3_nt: TGTGCCATCAGTGAGACTAGCGGCTCCTACAATGAGCAGTTCTTC
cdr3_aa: CAISETSGSYNEQFF

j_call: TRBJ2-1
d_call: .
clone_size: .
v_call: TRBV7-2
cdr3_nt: TGTGCCAGCAGCTTAGAGGTCTTCCGGGAACCCCATGAGCAGTTCTTC
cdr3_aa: CASSLEVFREPHEQFF

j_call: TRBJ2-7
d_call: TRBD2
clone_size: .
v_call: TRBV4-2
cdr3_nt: TGTGCCAGCAGCCAAGAGTTTGCGGGGGGTACCTACGAGCAGTACTTC
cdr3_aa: CASSQEFAGGTYEQYF

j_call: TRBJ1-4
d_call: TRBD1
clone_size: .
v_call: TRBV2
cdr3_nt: TGTGCCAGCAGGGGACAGGGAAATGAAAAACTGTTTTTT
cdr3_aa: CASRGQGNEKLFF

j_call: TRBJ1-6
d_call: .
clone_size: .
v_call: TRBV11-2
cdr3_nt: TGTGCCAGCAGTAGTCCGGGACACAAGAATTCACCCCTCCACTTT
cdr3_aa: CASSSPGHKNSPLHF

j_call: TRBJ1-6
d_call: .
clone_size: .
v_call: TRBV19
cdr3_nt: TGTGCCAGTAGTATTCAGGGGCGGTTCTCACCCCTCCACTTT
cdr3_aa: CASSIQGRFSPLHF

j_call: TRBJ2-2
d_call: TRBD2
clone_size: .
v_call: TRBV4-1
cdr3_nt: TGCGCCAGCAGCCAATACCCTAGCGGGAACACCGGGGAGCTGTTTTTT
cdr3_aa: CASSQYPSGNTGELFF